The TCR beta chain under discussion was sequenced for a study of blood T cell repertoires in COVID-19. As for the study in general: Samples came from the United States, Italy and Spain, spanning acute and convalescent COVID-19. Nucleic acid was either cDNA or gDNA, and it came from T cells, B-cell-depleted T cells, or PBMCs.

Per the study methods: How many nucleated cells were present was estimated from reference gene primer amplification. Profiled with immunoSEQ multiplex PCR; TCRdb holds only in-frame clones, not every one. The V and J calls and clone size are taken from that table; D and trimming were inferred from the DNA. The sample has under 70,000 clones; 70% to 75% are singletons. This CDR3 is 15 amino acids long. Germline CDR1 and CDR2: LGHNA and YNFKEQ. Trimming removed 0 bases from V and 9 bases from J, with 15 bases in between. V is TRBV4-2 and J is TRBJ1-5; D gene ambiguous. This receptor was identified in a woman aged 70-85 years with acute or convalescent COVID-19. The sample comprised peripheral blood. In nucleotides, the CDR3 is TGTGCCAGCAGCCAAGATCCGGAGGCCTGGGGGCCCCAGCATTTT. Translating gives CASSQDPEAWGPQHF.